The clone carrying this TCR beta chain occurred once. Antigen: not known. No DNA is shown, since the ends of the CDR3 on it are uncertain; the CDR3 is the one TCRdb lists. Breast cancer patients provided tissue from their axillary draining lymph nodes. The sample comes from a study of breast tumors, draining lymph nodes, adjacent tissues. TCRdb processed the multiplex PCR reads anew with MiXCR; each CDR3 protein has one entry. The sample has some 150,000 distinct CDR3 sequences, about 33% seen once. Study-wide points: Tumor TCR diversity was below lymph nodes but above nontumor tissue. Compared with basal-like, luminal-like tumors shared significantly more repertoire with nontumor tissue.

The CDR3 sequence runs 22 residues, both termini included. This TCR derives from a female donor with breast cancer. Some clones in this sample may be carry-over from other donors' samples. The chain links TRBV12-3 or TRBV12-4 to TRBJ2-6; the table's D call, TRBD2, was not checked against the DNA. Sequenced input: axillary lymph node tissue. The chain's CDR3 is CASSSSRRTVLRAVLRANVLTF.